This is a list of T cell receptor beta chains from one sample in a study of cytomegalovirus exposure and HLA in healthy donors. Assay used: immunoSEQ multiplex PCR; TCRdb lists only in-frame clones, some missing. In all, the sample yields around 50,000 clones. The sequenced material came from PBMCs. These receptors all stem from a female donor in good health and CMV-seronegative. Each CDR3 is given with its conserved first and last residue. A D gene is named only where the DNA matches it firmly.

v_gene,j_gene,d_gene,CDR3aa,CDR3nt
TRBV5-1,TRBJ2-7,.,CASSLASSGPAYEQYF,TGCGCCAGCAGCTTGGCCTCAAGCGGACCGGCCTACGAGCAGTACTTC
TRBV7-9,TRBJ1-2,.,CASSLALRGRGGGYTF,TGTGCCAGCAGCTTAGCGCTCCGGGGGCGCGGGGGTGGCTACACCTTC
TRBV5-4,TRBJ2-5,TRBD1,CASSLAKGARETQYF,TGTGCCAGCAGCTTGGCCAAGGGGGCCCGAGAGACCCAGTACTTC
TRBV9,TRBJ1-2,TRBD1,CASSPEGQGYYGYTF,TGTGCCAGCAGCCCCGAGGGACAGGGGTACTATGGCTACACCTTC
TRBV5-1,TRBJ2-3,.,CASSLASSTDTQYF,TGCGCCAGCAGCTTGGCCTCTAGCACAGATACGCAGTATTTT
TRBV5-1,TRBJ2-2,.,CASSLDQTGELFF,TGCGCCAGCAGCTTGGATCAGACCGGGGAGCTGTTTTTT
TRBV7-9,TRBJ1-1,.,CASSLGGAGRILPNTEAFF,TGTGCCAGCAGCTTAGGAGGGGCGGGACGGATTCTCCCGAACACTGAAGCTTTCTTT
TRBV30,TRBJ2-7,TRBD1,CAWSRGRQGISYEQYF,TGTGCCTGGAGTAGAGGGAGACAGGGGATCTCCTACGAGCAGTACTTC
TRBV5-1,TRBJ1-1,.,CASSLRTFDTEAFF,TGCGCCAGCAGCTTAAGGACATTTGACACTGAAGCTTTCTTT
TRBV4-1,TRBJ1-1,TRBD1,CASSHIAGQGMNTEAFF,TGCGCCAGCAGCCATATCGCGGGACAGGGGATGAACACTGAAGCTTTCTTT
TRBV30,TRBJ2-5,.,CAGGLDWNRQGTQYF,TGTGCCGGGGGCCTGGACTGGAACCGCCAAGGGACCCAGTACTTC
TRBV19,TRBJ1-6,.,CASSMTQSSYNSPLHF,TGTGCCAGTAGTATGACACAGAGCTCCTATAATTCACCCCTCCACTTT
TRBV30,TRBJ2-7,.,CAWDTGQGEQYF,TGTGCCTGGGATACCGGCCAGGGCGAGCAGTACTTC
TRBV6-1,TRBJ2-5,TRBD1,CASSDQPRDRGLYVWETQYF,TGTGCCAGCAGTGACCAGCCCCGGGACAGGGGGCTTTATGTTTGGGAGACCCAGTACTTC
TRBV19,TRBJ2-5,TRBD1,CASSTDREETQYF,TGTGCCAGTAGTACGGACAGGGAAGAGACCCAGTACTTC
TRBV6-1,TRBJ1-2,.,CASSPLTVNYGYTF,TGTGCCAGCAGCCCCTTGACAGTTAACTATGGCTACACCTTC
TRBV27,TRBJ1-2,TRBD1,CASSSEQGAHGYTF,TGTGCCAGCAGTTCAGAACAGGGGGCGCATGGCTACACCTTC
TRBV5-4,TRBJ2-1,TRBD2,CASSSLAGVRYNEQFF,TGTGCCAGCAGCTCCCTAGCGGGAGTTAGGTACAATGAGCAGTTCTTC
TRBV14,TRBJ1-2,.,CASSQGRQDFGYTF,TGTGCCAGCAGCCAAGGTCGACAGGATTTTGGCTACACCTTC
TRBV7-2,TRBJ1-5,TRBD1,CASSLGGDSYQPQHF,TGTGCCAGCAGCTTAGGAGGGGACAGCTATCAGCCCCAGCATTTT
TRBV2,TRBJ2-1,TRBD2,CASREGTSGMNEQFF,TGTGCCAGCAGGGAGGGGACTAGCGGGATGAATGAGCAGTTCTTC
TRBV29-1,TRBJ2-7,TRBD1,CSAFGQGYEQYF,TGCAGCGCCTTCGGACAGGGCTACGAGCAGTACTTC
TRBV30,TRBJ2-5,TRBD2,CAWSPGLAGFRETQYF,TGTGCCTGGAGCCCGGGACTAGCGGGATTCAGGGAGACCCAGTACTTC
TRBV29-1,TRBJ2-1,TRBD2,CSVDTSGVYNEQFF,TGCAGCGTAGACACTAGCGGGGTGTACAATGAGCAGTTCTTC
TRBV10-3,TRBJ2-7,TRBD2,CAINTSGRTYEQYF,TGTGCCATCAATACTAGCGGGAGGACCTACGAGCAGTACTTC
TRBV25-1,TRBJ1-1,.,CASSEWSRAFFPTEAFF,TGTGCCAGCAGTGAATGGAGCAGGGCGTTTTTCCCCACTGAAGCTTTCTTT
TRBV30,TRBJ1-5,.,CAWSEDSASNQPQHF,TGTGCCTGGAGCGAGGACAGTGCAAGCAATCAGCCCCAGCATTTT